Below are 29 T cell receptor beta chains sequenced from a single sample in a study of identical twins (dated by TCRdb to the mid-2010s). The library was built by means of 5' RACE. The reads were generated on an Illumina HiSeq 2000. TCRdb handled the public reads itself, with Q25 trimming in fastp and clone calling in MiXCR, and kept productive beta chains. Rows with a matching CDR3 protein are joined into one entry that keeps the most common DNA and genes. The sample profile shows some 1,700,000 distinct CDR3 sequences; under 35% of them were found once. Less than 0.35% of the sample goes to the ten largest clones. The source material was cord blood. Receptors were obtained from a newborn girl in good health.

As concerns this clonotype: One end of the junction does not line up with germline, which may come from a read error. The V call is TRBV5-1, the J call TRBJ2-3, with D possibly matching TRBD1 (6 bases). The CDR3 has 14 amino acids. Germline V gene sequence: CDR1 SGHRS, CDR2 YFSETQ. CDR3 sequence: CVSILETGSDTQYF. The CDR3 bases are TGCGTCAGCATCCTAGAAACAGGGTCCGATACGCAGTATTTT.

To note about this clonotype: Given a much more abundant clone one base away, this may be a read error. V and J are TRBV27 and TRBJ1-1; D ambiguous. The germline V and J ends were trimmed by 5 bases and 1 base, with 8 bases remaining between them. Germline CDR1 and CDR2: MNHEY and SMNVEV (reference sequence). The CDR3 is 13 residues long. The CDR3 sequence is CASSASGNTEAFF. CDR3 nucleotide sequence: TGTGCCAGCAGTGCCTCGGGGAACACTGAAGCTTTCTTT.

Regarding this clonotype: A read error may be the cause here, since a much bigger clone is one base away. CDR3 residues: CASSEQHNEQFF. As DNA, the CDR3 is TGTGCCAGCAGTGAACAGCACAATGAGCAGTTCTTC. The genes are TRBV2 and TRBJ2-1; D remains unclear. The CDR3 covers 12 residues. Trimming took off 2 bases at V and 5 bases at J, with 4 bases between the two ends. Germline loops: CDR1 SNHLY, CDR2 FYNNEI.

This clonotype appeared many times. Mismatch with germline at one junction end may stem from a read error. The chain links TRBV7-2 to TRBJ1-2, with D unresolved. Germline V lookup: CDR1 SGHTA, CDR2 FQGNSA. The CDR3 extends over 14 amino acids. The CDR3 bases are TGCGCCAGCAGCTTGGGTGGTCTCGGCTATGGCTACACCTTC. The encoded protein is CASSLGGLGYGYTF.

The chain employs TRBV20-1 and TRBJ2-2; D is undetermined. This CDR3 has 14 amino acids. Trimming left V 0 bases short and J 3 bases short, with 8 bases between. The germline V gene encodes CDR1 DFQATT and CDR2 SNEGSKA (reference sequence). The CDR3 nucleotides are TGCAGTGCTAGAGATGAGGCGGACACCGGGGAGCTGTTTTTT. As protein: CSARDEADTGELFF.

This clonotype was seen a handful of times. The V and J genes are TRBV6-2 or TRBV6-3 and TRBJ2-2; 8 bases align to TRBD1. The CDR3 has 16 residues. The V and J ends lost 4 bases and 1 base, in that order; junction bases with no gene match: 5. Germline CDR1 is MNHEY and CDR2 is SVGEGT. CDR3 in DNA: TGTGCCAGCAGTTCCAGGGGGCTGTGGAACACCGGGGAGCTGTTTTTT. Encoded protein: CASSSRGLWNTGELFF.

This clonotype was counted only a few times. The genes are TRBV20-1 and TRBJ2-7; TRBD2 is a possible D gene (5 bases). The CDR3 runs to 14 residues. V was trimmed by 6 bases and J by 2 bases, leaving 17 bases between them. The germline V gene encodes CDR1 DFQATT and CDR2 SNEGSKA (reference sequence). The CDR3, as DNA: TGCAGTGCCAGTGGCCTTCCCGGGACCTACGAGCAGTACTTC. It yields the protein CSASGLPGTYEQYF.

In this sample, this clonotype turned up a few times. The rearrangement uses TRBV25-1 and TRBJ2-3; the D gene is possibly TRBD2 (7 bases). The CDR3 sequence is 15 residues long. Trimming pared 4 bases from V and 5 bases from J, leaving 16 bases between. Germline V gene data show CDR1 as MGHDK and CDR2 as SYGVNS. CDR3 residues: CASSGWGGQEDTQYF. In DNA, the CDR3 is TGTGCCAGCAGTGGTTGGGGGGGCCAGGAAGATACGCAGTATTTT.

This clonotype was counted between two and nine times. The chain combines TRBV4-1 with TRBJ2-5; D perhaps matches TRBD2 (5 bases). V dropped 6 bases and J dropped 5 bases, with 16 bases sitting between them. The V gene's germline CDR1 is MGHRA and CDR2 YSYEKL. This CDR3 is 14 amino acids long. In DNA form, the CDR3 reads TGCGCCAGCAGGCGGACTGGGGTGGCGGAGACCCAGTACTTC. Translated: CASRRTGVAETQYF.

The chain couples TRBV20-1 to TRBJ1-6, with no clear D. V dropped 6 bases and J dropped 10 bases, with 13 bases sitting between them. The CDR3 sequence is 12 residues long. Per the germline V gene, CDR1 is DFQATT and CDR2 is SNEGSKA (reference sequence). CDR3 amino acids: CSAISLGSPLHF. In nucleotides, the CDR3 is TGCAGTGCCATCTCGCTAGGGTCACCCCTCCACTTT.

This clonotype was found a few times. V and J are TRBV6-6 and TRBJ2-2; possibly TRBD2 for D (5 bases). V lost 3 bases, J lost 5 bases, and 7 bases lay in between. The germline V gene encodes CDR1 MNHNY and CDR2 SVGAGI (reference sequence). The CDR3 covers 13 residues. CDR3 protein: CASSYAGTGELFF. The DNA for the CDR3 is TGTGCCAGCAGTTATGCGGGTACCGGGGAGCTGTTTTTT.

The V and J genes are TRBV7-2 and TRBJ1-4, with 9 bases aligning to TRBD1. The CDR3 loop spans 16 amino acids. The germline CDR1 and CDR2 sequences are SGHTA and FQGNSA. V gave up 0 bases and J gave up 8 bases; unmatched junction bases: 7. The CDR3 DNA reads TGTGCCAGCAGCTTAGCACCGGGACAGGGAGGAGAAAAACTGTTTTTT. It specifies CASSLAPGQGGEKLFF. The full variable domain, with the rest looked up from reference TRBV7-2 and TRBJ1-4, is GAGVSQSPSNKVTEKGKDVELRCDPISGHTALYWYRQSLGQGLEFLIYFQGNSAPDKSGLPSDRFSAERTGGSVSTLTIQRTQQEDSAVYLCASSLAPGQGGEKLFFGSGTQLSVL.

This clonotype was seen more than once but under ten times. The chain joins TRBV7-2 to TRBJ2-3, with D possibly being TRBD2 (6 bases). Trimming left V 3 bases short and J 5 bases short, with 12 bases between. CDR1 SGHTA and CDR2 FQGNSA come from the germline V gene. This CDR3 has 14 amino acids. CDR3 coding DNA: TGTGCCAGCAGCTTCCCGCGGGGCGGAGATACGCAGTATTTT. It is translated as CASSFPRGGDTQYF.

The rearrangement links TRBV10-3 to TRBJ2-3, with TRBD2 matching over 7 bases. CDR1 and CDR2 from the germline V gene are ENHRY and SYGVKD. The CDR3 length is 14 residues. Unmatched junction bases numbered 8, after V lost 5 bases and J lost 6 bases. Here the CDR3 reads CAISTSEGYDTQYF. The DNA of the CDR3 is TGTGCCATCAGTACTAGCGAGGGGTATGATACGCAGTATTTT.

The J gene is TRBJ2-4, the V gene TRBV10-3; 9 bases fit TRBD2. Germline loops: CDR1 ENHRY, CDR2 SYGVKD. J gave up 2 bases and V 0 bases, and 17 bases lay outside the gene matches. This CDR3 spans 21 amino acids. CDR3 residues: CAISESKGLAGDPRPKNIQYF. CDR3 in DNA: TGTGCCATCAGTGAGTCGAAAGGGTTAGCGGGAGACCCCCGGCCCAAAAACATTCAGTACTTC.

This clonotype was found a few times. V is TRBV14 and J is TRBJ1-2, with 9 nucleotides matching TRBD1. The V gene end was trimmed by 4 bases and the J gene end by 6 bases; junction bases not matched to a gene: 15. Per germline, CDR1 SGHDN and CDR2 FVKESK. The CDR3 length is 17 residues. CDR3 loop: CASSLDTTGGGQDGYTF. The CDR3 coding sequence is TGTGCCAGCAGCCTCGATACTACAGGGGGCGGCCAAGATGGCTACACCTTC.

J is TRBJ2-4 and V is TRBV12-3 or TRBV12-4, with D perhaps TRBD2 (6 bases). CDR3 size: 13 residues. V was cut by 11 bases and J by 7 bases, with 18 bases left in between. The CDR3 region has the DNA TGTGCCGTTAGCCTCCCGGGGGTTAACATTCAGTACTTC. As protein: CAVSLPGVNIQYF.

This chain's CDR3 is CASSERPGQYSYEQYF. The CDR3 coding sequence is TGTGCCAGCAGTGAAAGACCGGGACAGTACTCCTACGAGCAGTACTTC. The chain uses TRBV6-1 and TRBJ2-7; TRBD1 matches at 7 bases. The CDR3 spans 16 residues. The junction had 7 bases not matched to a gene; V was cut back by 2 bases and J by 0 bases. CDR1 is MNHNS and CDR2 is SASEGT in the germline V gene.

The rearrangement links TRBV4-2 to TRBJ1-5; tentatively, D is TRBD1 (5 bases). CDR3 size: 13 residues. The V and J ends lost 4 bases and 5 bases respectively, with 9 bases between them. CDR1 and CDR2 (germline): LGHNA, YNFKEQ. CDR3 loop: CASSPRVHQPQHF. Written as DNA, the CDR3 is TGTGCCAGCAGCCCCAGGGTTCATCAGCCCCAGCATTTT.

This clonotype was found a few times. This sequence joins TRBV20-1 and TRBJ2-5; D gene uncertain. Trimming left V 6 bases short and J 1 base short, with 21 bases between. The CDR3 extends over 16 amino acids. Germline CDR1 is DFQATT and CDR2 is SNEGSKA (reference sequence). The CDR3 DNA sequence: TGCAGTGCGGGGAAGGTGGGCATTCTCGTCCAAGAGACCCAGTACTTC. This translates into CSAGKVGILVQETQYF.

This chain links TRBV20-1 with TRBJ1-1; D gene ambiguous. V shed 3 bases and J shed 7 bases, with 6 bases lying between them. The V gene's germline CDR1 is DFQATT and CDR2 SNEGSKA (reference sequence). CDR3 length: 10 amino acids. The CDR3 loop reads CSASEGEAFF. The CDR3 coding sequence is TGCAGTGCTAGCGAGGGTGAAGCTTTCTTT.

This CDR3 is CSARDPSRAGTGELFF. The CDR3 DNA follows: TGCAGTGCTAGGGACCCGTCTAGGGCGGGGACCGGGGAGCTGTTTTTT. The V and J genes are TRBV20-1 and TRBJ2-2; D perhaps matches TRBD2 (6 bases). Germline CDR1 reads DFQATT; CDR2 reads SNEGSKA (reference sequence). The CDR3 has 16 residues. Trimming pared 3 bases from V and 5 bases from J, leaving 19 bases between.

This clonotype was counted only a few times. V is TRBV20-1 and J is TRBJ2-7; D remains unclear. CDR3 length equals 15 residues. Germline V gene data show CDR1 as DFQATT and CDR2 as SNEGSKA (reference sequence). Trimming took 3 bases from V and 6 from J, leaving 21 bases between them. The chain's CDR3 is CSASPPVALPVEQYF. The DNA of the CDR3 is TGCAGTGCTAGTCCTCCGGTGGCCCTCCCCGTCGAGCAGTACTTC.

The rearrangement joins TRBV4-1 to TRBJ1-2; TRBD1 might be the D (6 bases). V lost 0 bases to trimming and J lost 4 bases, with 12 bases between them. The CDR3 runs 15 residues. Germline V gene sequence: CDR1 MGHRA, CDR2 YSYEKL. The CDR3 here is CASSQDNWDTYGYTF. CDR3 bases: TGCGCCAGCAGCCAAGATAATTGGGACACCTATGGCTACACCTTC.

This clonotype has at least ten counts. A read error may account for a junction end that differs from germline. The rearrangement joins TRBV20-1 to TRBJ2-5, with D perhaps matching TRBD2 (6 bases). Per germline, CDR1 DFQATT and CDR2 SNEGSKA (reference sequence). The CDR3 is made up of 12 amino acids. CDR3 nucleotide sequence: TGTCGAGCGGCGGGGAACCAAGAGACCCAGTACTTC. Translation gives CRAAGNQETQYF.

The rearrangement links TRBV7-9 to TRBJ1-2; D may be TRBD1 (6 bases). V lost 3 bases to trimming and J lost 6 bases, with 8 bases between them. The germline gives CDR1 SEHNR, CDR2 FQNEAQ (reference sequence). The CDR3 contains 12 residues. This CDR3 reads CASSFSGDGYTF. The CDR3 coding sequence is TGTGCCAGCAGCTTTTCAGGGGATGGCTACACCTTC.

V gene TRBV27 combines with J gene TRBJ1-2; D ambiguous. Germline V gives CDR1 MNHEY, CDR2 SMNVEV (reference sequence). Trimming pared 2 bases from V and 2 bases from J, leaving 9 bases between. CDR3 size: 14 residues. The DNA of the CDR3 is TGTGCCAGCAGTTTAAGTGGCGTCAACTATGGCTACACCTTC. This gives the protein CASSLSGVNYGYTF.

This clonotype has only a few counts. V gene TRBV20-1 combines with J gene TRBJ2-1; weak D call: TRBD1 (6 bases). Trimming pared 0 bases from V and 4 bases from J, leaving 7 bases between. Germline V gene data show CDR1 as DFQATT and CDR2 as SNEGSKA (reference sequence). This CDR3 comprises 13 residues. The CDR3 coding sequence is TGCAGTGCTAGAGATCAGGGGTACAATGAGCAGTTCTTC. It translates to CSARDQGYNEQFF.

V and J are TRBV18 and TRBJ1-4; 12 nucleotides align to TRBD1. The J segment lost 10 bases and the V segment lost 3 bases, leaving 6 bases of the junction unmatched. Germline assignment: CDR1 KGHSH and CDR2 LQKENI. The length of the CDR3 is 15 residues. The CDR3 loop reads CASSPFGTGGRKLFF. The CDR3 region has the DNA TGTGCCAGCTCACCCTTCGGGACAGGGGGCCGAAAACTGTTTTTT.